What follows is one T cell receptor (beta chain) and its context. The study sequenced TCR beta in blood CD8+ and CD4+ T cells. Healthy donors acted as controls, with matching for age and sex. This record comes from a study of CD8 T cells in Susac syndrome. Roughly 0.45 to 1 ug RNA was reverse transcribed with random hexamers. Across 54 Vbeta and 13 Jbeta, immunoSEQ multiplex PCR amplified TCR beta CDR3. MiXCR was run by TCRdb on the immunoSEQ multiplex PCR reads, yielding one entry per CDR3 protein. The sample records roughly 200,000 distinct CDR3 sequences, over 85% being singletons. V shed 2 bases and J 6 bases; nucleotides not matched to a gene: 6. The CDR3 loop spans 15 amino acids. Germline CDR1 and CDR2: SQVTM and ANQGSEA.

The source material was CD4+ T cells from PBMCs. The chain is built from TRBV29-1 and TRBJ2-3, with 12 bases aligning to TRBD2. The receptor's source is a human donor in good health. For the CDR3, the DNA is TGCAGCGTTGAAAAGACTAGCGGGAGATTGGATACGCAGTATTTT. This translates into CSVEKTSGRLDTQYF.